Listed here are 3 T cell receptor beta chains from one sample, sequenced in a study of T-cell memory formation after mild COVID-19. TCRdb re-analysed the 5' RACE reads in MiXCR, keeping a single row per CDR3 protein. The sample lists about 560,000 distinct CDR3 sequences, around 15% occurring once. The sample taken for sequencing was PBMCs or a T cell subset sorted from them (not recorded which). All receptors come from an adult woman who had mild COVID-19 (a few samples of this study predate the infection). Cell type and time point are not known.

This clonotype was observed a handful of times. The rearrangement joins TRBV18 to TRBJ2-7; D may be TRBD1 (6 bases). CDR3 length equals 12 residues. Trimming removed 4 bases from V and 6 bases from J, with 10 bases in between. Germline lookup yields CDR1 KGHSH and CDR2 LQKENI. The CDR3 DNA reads TGTGCCAGCTCACTACAGGGTTTCGAGCAGTACTTC. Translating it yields CASSLQGFEQYF.

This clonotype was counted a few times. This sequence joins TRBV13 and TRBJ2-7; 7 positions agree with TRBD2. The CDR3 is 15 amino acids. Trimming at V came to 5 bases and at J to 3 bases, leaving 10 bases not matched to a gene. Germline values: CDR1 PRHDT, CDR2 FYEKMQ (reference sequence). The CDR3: CASSAGLGRSYEQYF. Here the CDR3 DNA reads TGTGCCAGCAGCGCCGGACTAGGAAGGAGCTACGAGCAGTACTTC.

Written as DNA, the CDR3 is TGTGCCAGCAGTGAATGGCCAGGGAGCTCCTACAATGAGCAGTTCTTC. Its protein product is CASSEWPGSSYNEQFF. The genes are TRBV25-1 and TRBJ2-1; D might be TRBD1 or TRBD2, each matching 5 bases. V was pared by 1 base and J by 0 bases, with 10 bases between. Per germline, CDR1 MGHDK and CDR2 SYGVNS. The CDR3 contains 16 residues.